This TCR beta chain is drawn from a study of PD-1 blockade in classical Hodgkin lymphoma. Overall study results and limits: Compared with healthy donors, newly diagnosed patients reportedly showed lower baseline TCR diversity.

V shed 4 bases, J shed 7 bases, and the junction held 8 bases outside the gene matches. CDR3 length: 15 amino acids. Germline V CDR1 and CDR2: MNHEY, SVGAGI. Time point: newly diagnosed, previously untreated cHL patient sample. Researchers used newly diagnosed, untreated classical Hodgkin lymphoma PBMCs for comparison. Generated by immunoSEQ multiplex PCR, the TCRdb table keeps only in-frame clones and is missing some. The sample records 20,000 to 25,000 clones, about 94% being singletons. As for this clone: The antigen is unknown.

The sample was peripheral blood mononuclear cells (PBMCs). This receptor was obtained from a human donor with classical Hodgkin lymphoma. The V and J genes are TRBV6-5 and TRBJ2-1; 9 bases align to TRBD2. The CDR3 here is CASSSEAGGPNEQFF. CDR3 sequence (DNA): TGTGCCAGCAGTTCGGAAGCGGGGGGCCCTAATGAGCAGTTCTTC.